A selection of T cell receptor beta chains follows, all from one sample in a study of blood T cells in healthy people across ages. Using its own MiXCR run on the 5' RACE reads, TCRdb lists one record per CDR3 protein. Found here are about 1 million distinct CDR3 sequences, roughly 24% of them singletons; the top ten hold approximately 0.79%. A further study also used this sample, focusing on T cells of mothers and their children.

Input material: blood. Receptors originate from a girl aged 2 to 9 in good health. Both conserved end residues are part of each CDR3. The D gene is left open where the match is weak. Where a row states a size, it is once, few, many or the class of an expanded clone; other rows omit it.

cdr3_nt: TGTGCCAGCAGCCCTGGTACGGGGAAGTTGGGCGAGCAGTACTTC; cdr3_aa: CASSPGTGKLGEQYF; clone_size: NA; v_call: TRBV27; d_call: NA; j_call: TRBJ2-7
cdr3_nt: TGCAGTGCCAAACATGGTTCGAGCTTTTTTAATTCACCCCTCCACTTT; cdr3_aa: CSAKHGSSFFNSPLHF; clone_size: few; v_call: TRBV20-1; d_call: NA; j_call: TRBJ1-6
cdr3_nt: TGTGCCAGCAGTTACCGTATAGGACGGACCCCTATGAACACTGAAGCTTTCTTT; cdr3_aa: CASSYRIGRTPMNTEAFF; clone_size: NA; v_call: TRBV6-5; d_call: NA; j_call: TRBJ1-1
cdr3_nt: TGTGCCAGCAGCTTAGGCATTCTGAAAGGTCAAGAGACCCAGTACTTC; cdr3_aa: CASSLGILKGQETQYF; clone_size: NA; v_call: TRBV13; d_call: NA; j_call: TRBJ2-5
cdr3_nt: TGTGCCACCAGCAGAGATGTAGGAGGACCACAAGAGACCCAGTACTTC; cdr3_aa: CATSRDVGGPQETQYF; clone_size: few; v_call: TRBV15; d_call: NA; j_call: TRBJ2-5
cdr3_nt: TGTGCCAGCGGTTGGGGATCGGACAGGGAGGCCGGGGAGCTGTTTTTT; cdr3_aa: CASGWGSDREAGELFF; clone_size: NA; v_call: TRBV27; d_call: TRBD1; j_call: TRBJ2-2
cdr3_nt: TGTGCCAGCAGTCACCATCGAGGTGTTCCGGAGGGAAACACTGAAGCTTTCTTT; cdr3_aa: CASSHHRGVPEGNTEAFF; clone_size: NA; v_call: TRBV6-2/TRBV6-3; d_call: NA; j_call: TRBJ1-1
cdr3_nt: TGCAGCGTCTTCAATCTAGCGGGTAGGAGCTCCTACAATGAGCAGTTCTTC; cdr3_aa: CSVFNLAGRSSYNEQFF; clone_size: few; v_call: TRBV29-1; d_call: TRBD2; j_call: TRBJ2-1
cdr3_nt: TGCGCCAGCAGCCACCGAGACAGGAACAATGAGCAGTTCTTC; cdr3_aa: CASSHRDRNNEQFF; clone_size: NA; v_call: TRBV4-3; d_call: NA; j_call: TRBJ2-1
cdr3_nt: TGTGCCAGCAGCAAGATCACGGAGCAGTTCTTC; cdr3_aa: CASSKITEQFF; clone_size: few; v_call: TRBV7-9; d_call: NA; j_call: TRBJ2-1
cdr3_nt: TGCAGTGCCAATCAACCGGGACAGGGGGCCTACGAGCAGTACTTC; cdr3_aa: CSANQPGQGAYEQYF; clone_size: NA; v_call: TRBV20-1; d_call: TRBD1; j_call: TRBJ2-7
cdr3_nt: TGCGCCAGCGCATACAGTCATCCCAAGAACATTCAGTACTTC; cdr3_aa: CASAYSHPKNIQYF; clone_size: NA; v_call: TRBV4-3; d_call: NA; j_call: TRBJ2-4
cdr3_nt: TGTGCCAGCAGGCCCTGGACGGATAGCAATCAGCCCCAGCATTTT; cdr3_aa: CASRPWTDSNQPQHF; clone_size: NA; v_call: TRBV28; d_call: NA; j_call: TRBJ1-5
cdr3_nt: TGTGCCAGCAGTGGCCCGAGCGGGGGTAGTGTCGATACGCAGTATTTT; cdr3_aa: CASSGPSGGSVDTQYF; clone_size: NA; v_call: TRBV7-2; d_call: TRBD2; j_call: TRBJ2-3